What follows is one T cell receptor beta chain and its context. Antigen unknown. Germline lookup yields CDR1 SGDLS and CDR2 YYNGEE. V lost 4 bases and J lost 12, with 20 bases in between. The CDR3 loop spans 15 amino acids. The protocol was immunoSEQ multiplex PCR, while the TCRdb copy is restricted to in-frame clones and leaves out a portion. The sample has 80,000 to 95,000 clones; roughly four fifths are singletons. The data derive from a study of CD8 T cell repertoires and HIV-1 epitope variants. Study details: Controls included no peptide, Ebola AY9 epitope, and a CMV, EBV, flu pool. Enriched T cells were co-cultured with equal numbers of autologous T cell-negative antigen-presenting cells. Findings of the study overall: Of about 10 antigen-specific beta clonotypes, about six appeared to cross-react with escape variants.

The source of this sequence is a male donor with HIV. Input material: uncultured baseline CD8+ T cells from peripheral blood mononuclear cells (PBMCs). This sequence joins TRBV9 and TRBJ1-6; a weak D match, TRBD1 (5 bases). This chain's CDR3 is CASSLSTAPSGPLHF. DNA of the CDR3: TGTGCCAGCAGCTTATCGACAGCCCCATCAGGACCCCTCCACTTT.